The 16 T cell receptor delta chains listed next were all sequenced from one sample in a study of gamma-delta chains in newborns, infants, children. TCRdb applied CATT to the reads for clone calling. The profile shows about 11,000 delta-chain clones, approximately 9.5% of them singletons. The sample was blood. These TCRs come from a child who was a newborn, infant or young child, either healthy, febrile or measles-vaccinated (not recorded which).

This clone has just a few counts. The chain couples TRDV2 to TRDJ3; TRDD3 matches 8 bases. J lost 0 bases, V lost 0 bases, and 6 bases had no gene match. The CDR3 contains 19 residues. Germline loops: CDR1 GEAIGNYY, CDR2 EKD. CDR3 protein: CACDTAGGGGSWDTRQMFF. CDR3 sequence (DNA): TGTGCCTGTGACACCGCTGGGGGAGGAGGCTCCTGGGACACCCGACAGATGTTTTTC.

This clone occurred a few times. This could be a read error, since a much larger clone is one nucleotide away. This chain uses TRDV2 with TRDJ1; TRDD3 agrees at 10 bases. CDR3 length equals 23 residues. The germline V gene has CDR1 GEAIGNYY and CDR2 EKD. V dropped 0 bases and J dropped 0; count of bases not matched to a gene: 24. Written as DNA, the CDR3 is TGTGCCTGTGACACCGTCATTCCGGGGGATACGCGGGATCCCCGTCGGTACACCGATAAACTCATCTTT. Its protein product is CACDTVIPGDTRDPRRYTDKLIF.

This clone was counted between two and nine times. TCRdb lists the protein of a much larger clone for this DNA, which differs at residue 5, so this is likely a read error; the protein given here is translated from the DNA itself. The V gene is TRDV2, the J gene TRDJ1; 10 positions agree with TRDD3. Per the germline V gene, CDR1 is GEAIGNYY and CDR2 is EKD. CDR3 length: 18 residues. V lost 3 bases, J lost 0 bases, and 12 bases stayed unmatched. CDR3 DNA: TGTGCCTGTGACTCGTTGGTACTGGGGGATCTGTACACCGATAAACTCATCTTT. Translated: CACDSLVLGDLYTDKLIF.

The V and J genes are TRDV2 and TRDJ1, with D possibly matching TRDD3 (5 bases). The CDR3 consists of 19 residues. Trimming took 0 bases from V and 3 from J, leaving 25 bases between them. Germline V gene data show CDR1 as GEAIGNYY and CDR2 as EKD. This CDR3 is CACDTDSSRYWQGADKLIF. The CDR3 DNA reads TGTGCCTGTGACACCGATTCGAGCCGGTACTGGCAGGGAGCCGATAAACTCATCTTT.

On this clone itself: Possible read error: a much larger clone is one base away. This chain joins TRDV2 and TRDJ2, with 9 nucleotides matching TRDD3. Per the germline V gene, CDR1 is GEAIGNYY and CDR2 is EKD. The CDR3 contains 16 residues. CDR3 DNA: TGTGCCTGTGGCACCTTGGGGGATACTTTGACAGCACAACTCTTCTTT. Translated, it gives CACGTLGDTLTAQLFF.

This clone was picked up a small number of times. This chain uses TRDV2 with TRDJ3; 8 nucleotides align to TRDD3. The CDR3 extends over 19 amino acids. The J segment lost 0 bases and the V segment lost 2 bases, leaving 8 bases of the junction unmatched. Per the germline V gene, CDR1 is GEAIGNYY and CDR2 is EKD. The CDR3: CACDRVLGASSWDTRQMFF. In DNA, the CDR3 is TGTGCCTGTGACAGGGTACTGGGGGCCAGCTCCTGGGACACCCGACAGATGTTTTTC.

This clone turned up a few times. CDR3 loop: CAFIPLGDPDKLIF. The CDR3 DNA sequence: TGTGCCTTTATACCCCTGGGGGATCCCGATAAACTCATCTTT. The chain couples TRDV3 to TRDJ1, with 9 nucleotides matching TRDD3. J gave up 3 bases and V 1 base, and 6 bases lay outside the gene matches. Germline values: CDR1 TVYSNPD, CDR2 GDNSRS (reference sequence). This CDR3 is built from 14 residues.

The V and J genes are TRDV1 and TRDJ1, with 7 bases lining up with TRDD2. This CDR3 is 26 amino acids long. Per germline, CDR1 TSWWSYY and CDR2 QGS. V lost 3 bases and J lost 0; bases outside the gene matches: 37. The CDR3: CALGDQTQWCPISYVPPPKYTDKLIF. The CDR3 DNA is TGTGCTCTTGGGGACCAAACCCAGTGGTGTCCGATTTCCTACGTCCCTCCCCCGAAATACACCGATAAACTCATCTTT.

In this sample, this clone turned up a few times. The genes are TRDV2 and TRDJ1; 9 bases fit TRDD3. Trimming took 2 bases from V and 4 from J; bases not matched to a gene: 7. Germline V lookup: CDR1 GEAIGNYY, CDR2 EKD. The CDR3 has 15 amino acids. The CDR3 reads CACDILLGDDDKLIF. CDR3 coding DNA: TGTGCCTGTGACATCCTACTGGGGGACGACGATAAACTCATCTTT.

This clone is termed medium-sized (0.01 to 0.1%). The sample carries other DNA sequences with the same CDR3. The chain carries TRDV2 and TRDJ1; 8 nucleotides match TRDD3. In germline, CDR1 is GEAIGNYY, CDR2 EKD. Unmatched junction bases numbered 5, after V lost 3 bases and J lost 0 bases. The CDR3 consists of 15 residues. CDR3: CACDPLLGDTDKLIF. The CDR3 region has the DNA TGTGCCTGTGACCCTCTACTGGGGGACACCGATAAACTCATCTTT.

This chain joins TRDV2 and TRDJ1, with 8 nucleotides matching TRDD3. The CDR3 consists of 20 residues. Trimming cost V 4 bases and J 0 bases; bases outside gene matches: 21. Germline lookup yields CDR1 GEAIGNYY and CDR2 EKD. CDR3 residues: CACDSLSSTVSGGYTDKLIF. In nucleotides, the CDR3 is TGTGCCTGTGATTCGCTTTCCTCCACCGTTAGTGGGGGATACACCGATAAACTCATCTTT.

The rearrangement uses TRDV2 and TRDJ3; 8 bases fit TRDD3. V lost 1 base to trimming and J lost 0 bases; unmatched junction nucleotides: 4. CDR3 length equals 18 residues. The V gene's germline CDR1 is GEAIGNYY and CDR2 EKD. Here the CDR3 DNA reads TGTGCCTGTGACACGGGATACGGGAGCTCCTGGGACACCCGACAGATGTTTTTC. It codes for CACDTGYGSSWDTRQMFF.

This clone showed up just a few times. The rearrangement links TRDV1 to TRDJ1; TRDD3 aligns across 12 bases. The CDR3 has 15 residues. J gave up 0 bases and V 8 bases, and 4 bases lay outside the gene matches. In germline, CDR1 is TSWWSYY, CDR2 QGS. This CDR3 reads CALSGGYVYTDKLIF. CDR3 coding DNA: TGTGCTCTTTCTGGGGGATACGTGTACACCGATAAACTCATCTTT.

This clone rates as medium-sized. The CDR3 sequence: CACDTVLGDKLIF. The CDR3 region has the DNA TGTGCCTGTGACACCGTACTGGGGGATAAACTCATCTTT. The chain is built from TRDV2 and TRDJ1, with 7 bases that match TRDD3. The ends lost 0 bases at V and 5 bases at J; junction bases unmatched: 2. Germline V gives CDR1 GEAIGNYY, CDR2 EKD. The CDR3 consists of 13 residues.

The chain's CDR3 is CACDTAGDTFWDTRQMFF. For the CDR3, the DNA is TGTGCCTGTGACACCGCGGGGGATACTTTCTGGGACACCCGACAGATGTTTTTC. The J gene is TRDJ3, the V gene TRDV2; TRDD3 matches at 9 bases. Germline-derived CDR1 and CDR2 are GEAIGNYY and EKD. V lost 0 bases, J lost 3 bases, and 5 bases stayed unmatched. The CDR3 covers 18 residues.

Comments on this clone: A far larger clone is only one base removed, so a read error is likely. This chain connects TRDV2 to TRDJ1; 8 bases line up with TRDD3. From germline, CDR1 is GEAIGNYY and CDR2 EKD. The CDR3 contains 20 residues. J was trimmed by 5 bases and V by 0 bases; bases with no gene match: 22. The CDR3 loop is CACDTVGQGDNFLQNDKLIF. In DNA form, the CDR3 reads TGTGCCTGTGACACCGTTGGCCAGGGGGATAACTTCCTCCAAAATGATAAACTCATCTTT.